These T cell receptor beta chains were read from a single sample in a study of blood T cell repertoires in COVID-19. The protocol was immunoSEQ multiplex PCR, while the TCRdb copy is restricted to in-frame clones and leaves out a portion. Of 170,000 or so clones listed, over 80% are singletons. The sequenced sample consisted of peripheral blood. Source of these receptors: a woman aged 60-75 years with acute or convalescent COVID-19. The conserved cysteine and the conserved F or W are not part of the CDR3 here. Fields, in order: V gene, J gene, CDR3 protein.

TRBV24-1	TRBJ2-1	ATSDTPGLAGAGDNEQF
TRBV4-1	TRBJ1-5	ASSQDKPGGANQPQH
TRBV7-9	TRBJ2-2	ASSPFGLAVTGELF
TRBV9	TRBJ1-3	ASSGQSTGNTIY
TRBV6-5	TRBJ2-3	ASSRQVTTDTQY
TRBV5-6	TRBJ2-6	ASSLTQGFEVT
TRBV7-2	TRBJ2-5	ASSLYPGTVIQETQY
TRBV25-1	TRBJ2-7	ASTGRGGEQY
TRBV5-1	TRBJ1-3	ASREWVSGNTIY
TRBV5-4	TRBJ2-2	ASSPGPLGVTGELF
TRBV5-4	TRBJ2-5	ASRNLAQETQY
TRBV19	TRBJ1-6	ASRQGRDRAWAPLH
TRBV7-8	TRBJ2-5	ASSSRDRAETQY
TRBV13	TRBJ1-1	ASSLVIGQGLRLTEAF
TRBV18	TRBJ2-7	ASSPGTEVYEQY
TRBV27	TRBJ1-4	ASSPGTGTEKLF
TRBV18	TRBJ1-5	ASSGGTAYSNQPQH
TRBV6-5	TRBJ1-1	ASSRGDTEAF
TRBV9	TRBJ1-4	ASSPRDSEGEKLF
TRBV5-1	TRBJ2-1	ASSLAPIGSGRAYNEQF
TRBV15	TRBJ1-5	ATSPLEGGIQPQH
TRBV19	TRBJ2-7	ASSISGIPYEQY
TRBV9	TRBJ1-6	ASSALQGLPNSPLH
TRBV18	TRBJ1-3	ASSPVTELNTIY
TRBV7-2	TRBJ1-2	ASSLDFNYGYT
TRBV6-6	TRBJ1-2	ASSYSGQVYGYT
TRBV7-9	TRBJ1-6	ASSLRSQMNSPLH
TRBV18	TRBJ2-6	ASRQSSGANVLT
TRBV13	TRBJ2-7	ASSPMGTVSYEQY
TRBV18	TRBJ2-3	ASSPVWWGGATDTQY
TRBV5-1	TRBJ2-5	ASSLTSGGGETQY
TRBV28	TRBJ2-2	ASSPPGQNTGELF
TRBV5-1	TRBJ1-2	ASSLGNTGSYGYT
TRBV28	TRBJ1-2	ASSLEAAGDYGYT
TRBV5-1	TRBJ1-3	ASSSQGAGNTIY
TRBV9	TRBJ2-3	ASSVERGESTDTQY
TRBV5-1	TRBJ2-4	ASAQADGAKNIQY
TRBV2	TRBJ1-2	ASRVDSYGYT
TRBV5-4	TRBJ2-3	ASSHGTAVTDTQY
TRBV4-3	TRBJ2-5	ASSQDFHQETQY